Presented here are 20 T cell receptor beta chains from one specimen sequenced in a study of blood T cell repertoires in COVID-19. Only in-frame clones appear in the TCRdb table, and some are missing; sequencing was by immunoSEQ multiplex PCR. In the table there are fewer than 200,000 clones, about 83% of which are singletons. Sequenced input: PBMCs or T cells enriched from blood (not recorded which). Source of these receptors: a woman aged 45-65 years in a cohort exposed to, infected with or recovered from COVID-19 (not recorded which).

The CDR3 DNA follows: TGCGCCAGCAGCCAAGGACGGTTTGCGGGGGGAGAGACCCAGTACTTC. The encoded protein is CASSQGRFAGGETQYF. J is TRBJ2-5 and V is TRBV4-3; 8 nucleotides agree with TRBD2. Germline V gene lookup returns CDR1 LGHNA and CDR2 YSLEER. V dropped 1 base and J dropped 4; count of bases not matched to a gene: 8. This CDR3 has 16 residues.

This clone was detected a few times. The rearrangement joins TRBV2 to TRBJ1-1; a weak D match, TRBD1 (6 bases). CDR3 length equals 17 residues. V was trimmed by 5 bases and J by 1 base, leaving 20 bases between them. CDR1 SNHLY and CDR2 FYNNEI come from the germline V gene. The CDR3 sequence: CASSRIQGPLGNTEAFF. The DNA of the CDR3 is TGTGCCAGCAGTCGAATACAGGGTCCCCTGGGGAACACTGAAGCTTTCTTT.

The rearrangement uses TRBV6-1 and TRBJ2-7; 7 bases line up with TRBD1. J lost 3 bases, V lost 1 base, and 6 bases had no gene match. Germline V gene lookup returns CDR1 MNHNS and CDR2 SASEGT. This CDR3 comprises 15 residues. The CDR3 nucleotides read TGTGCCAGCAGTGAAGGGCAACAGGGGTACTACGAGCAGTACTTC. Its protein is CASSEGQQGYYEQYF.

The chain couples TRBV28 to TRBJ2-2; 8 bases align to TRBD2. Per germline, CDR1 MDHEN and CDR2 SYDVKM. The CDR3 totals 14 residues. V lost 6 bases, J lost 4 bases, and 4 bases stayed unmatched. CDR3 sequence: CASRSGSGTGELFF. The CDR3 DNA reads as TGTGCCAGCAGGAGCGGGAGTGGCACCGGGGAGCTGTTTTTT.

The CDR3: CAISDGQQETQYF. CDR3 nucleotide sequence: TGTGCCATCAGTGACGGACAGCAAGAGACCCAGTACTTC. This chain links TRBV10-3 with TRBJ2-5, with TRBD1 as a possible D gene (6 bases). The germline V gene encodes CDR1 ENHRY and CDR2 SYGVKD. Trimming took off 3 bases at V and 2 bases at J, with 7 bases between the two ends. The length of the CDR3 is 13 residues.

V is TRBV4-2 and J is TRBJ2-4; 11 bases fit TRBD2. With V trimmed by 4 bases and J by 0 bases, 5 bases remained unmatched. The CDR3 contains 17 residues. CDR1 is LGHNA, CDR2 YNFKEQ, per germline. CDR3 in DNA: TGTGCCAGCAGCCCTATGACTAGCGGGGTAGCCAAAAACATTCAGTACTTC. This gives the protein CASSPMTSGVAKNIQYF.

This clone was seen at least ten times. The chain joins TRBV5-1 to TRBJ2-2, with D perhaps matching TRBD2 (5 bases). Germline CDR1 is SGHRS and CDR2 is YFSETQ. The CDR3 contains 16 residues. The V and J ends lost 3 bases and 5 bases respectively, with 17 bases between them. The CDR3: CASSYGVDRWTGELFF. The CDR3 DNA reads TGCGCCAGCAGCTACGGGGTAGATCGGTGGACCGGGGAGCTGTTTTTT. The entire variable domain, with the rest obtained from reference TRBV5-1 and TRBJ2-2, is as follows: KAGVTQTPRYLIKTRGQQVTLSCSPISGHRSVSWYQQTPGQGLQFLFEYFSETQRNKGNFPGRFSGRQFSNSRSEMNVSTLELGDSALYLCASSYGVDRWTGELFFGEGSRLTVL.

Concerning this clone: The sample has other DNA sequences that encode this CDR3 too. The CDR3 sequence: CASSRDFYEQYF. CDR3 coding DNA: TGTGCCAGCAGTAGGGACTTCTACGAGCAGTACTTC. J is TRBJ2-7 and V is TRBV28, with a tentative D call TRBD2 (6 bases). Germline lookup yields CDR1 MDHEN and CDR2 SYDVKM. V gave up 5 bases and J gave up 3 bases, with 8 bases separating them. The CDR3 has 12 amino acids. The whole variable domain, remainder taken from reference TRBV28 and TRBJ2-7, is DVKVTQSSRYLVKRTGEKVFLECVQDMDHENMFWYRQDPGLGLRLIYFSYDVKMKEKGDIPEGYSVSREKKERFSLILESASTNQTSMYLCASSRDFYEQYFGPGTRLTVT.

The rearrangement uses TRBV7-3 and TRBJ2-1; 8 bases are a match to TRBD1. There are 15 residues in the CDR3. The V gene's germline CDR1 is SGHTA and CDR2 FQGTGA. The V and J ends lost 3 bases and 2 bases, in that order; junction bases with no gene match: 3. The CDR3 sequence is CASSFGQGAYNEQFF. The CDR3 nucleotides are TGTGCCAGCAGCTTCGGACAGGGTGCCTACAATGAGCAGTTCTTC.

This clone was observed a few times. The chain combines TRBV6-1 with TRBJ2-7, with a tentative D call TRBD1 (5 bases). Trimming took 2 bases from V and 7 from J, leaving 9 bases between them. Germline assignment: CDR1 MNHNS and CDR2 SASEGT. The CDR3 sequence is 12 residues long. For the CDR3, the DNA is TGTGCCAGCAGTGAACGACAGTGGGAGCAGTACTTC. It specifies CASSERQWEQYF.

The genes are TRBV27 and TRBJ1-5, with 7 bases fitting TRBD1. Germline trimming cut 2 bases from V and 5 bases from J; bases unmatched to any gene: 6. The CDR3 runs to 15 residues. Germline values: CDR1 MNHEY, CDR2 SMNVEV (reference sequence). CDR3 region: CASSLTGVGDQPQHF. CDR3 bases: TGTGCCAGCAGTTTAACAGGGGTAGGGGATCAGCCCCAGCATTTT.

V and J are TRBV6-6 and TRBJ2-1; TRBD1 aligns across 10 bases. V shed 4 bases, J shed 9 bases, and the junction held 9 bases outside the gene matches. The V gene's germline CDR1 is MNHNY and CDR2 SVGAGI (reference sequence). The CDR3 sequence is 15 residues long. The CDR3 loop reads CASSSPGTGDGEQFF. The CDR3 DNA reads as TGTGCCAGCAGTTCCCCCGGGACAGGGGATGGTGAGCAGTTCTTC.

The chain recombines TRBV27 with TRBJ2-7; possible D gene TRBD1, 6 bases. Germline V lookup: CDR1 MNHEY, CDR2 SMNVEV (reference sequence). The ends were cut back, 2 bases at V and 7 bases at J, with 18 bases in the middle. The CDR3 extends over 15 amino acids. The CDR3 DNA sequence: TGTGCCAGCAGTTTACACCCAAGGACAGATCTAGAGCAGTACTTC. It specifies CASSLHPRTDLEQYF.

This chain links TRBV28 with TRBJ1-1; 8 nucleotides align to TRBD1. Losses at the gene ends were 5 bases for V and 5 bases for J; bases not matched to a gene: 10. This CDR3 comprises 15 residues. CDR1 and CDR2 (germline): MDHEN, SYDVKM. The CDR3 reads CASSTPTGAGTEAFF. The CDR3 DNA reads TGTGCCAGCAGTACCCCGACAGGGGCGGGAACTGAAGCTTTCTTT.

The chain joins TRBV4-3 to TRBJ1-3; TRBD1 is a possible D gene (5 bases). V shed 0 bases and J shed 0 bases, with 9 bases lying between them. The germline CDR1 and CDR2 sequences are LGHNA and YSLEER. This CDR3 contains 16 residues. CDR3 protein: CASSQDLDSSGNTIYF. The CDR3 DNA is TGCGCCAGCAGCCAAGATCTTGACAGCTCTGGAAACACCATATATTTT.

This sequence joins TRBV3-1 (or the pseudogene TRBV3-2) and TRBJ2-7; possible D gene TRBD2, 6 bases. Germline CDR1 reads LGHDT; CDR2 reads YNNKEL (reference sequence). Trimming removed 1 base at V and 1 base at J, with 14 bases between. The CDR3 is 16 amino acids. The DNA for the CDR3 is TGTGCCAGCAGCCAAGGAGGAGGGGCCCTATCCTACGAGCAGTACTTC. Amino acid sequence: CASSQGGGALSYEQYF.

The CDR3 region has the DNA TGTGCCAGCAGTACGGGACAGGGGGCGAAAGGCTACACCTTC. This codes for CASSTGQGAKGYTF. The chain uses TRBV6-5 and TRBJ1-2, with 12 bases matching TRBD1. Germline-derived CDR1 and CDR2 are MNHEY and SVGAGI. The CDR3 length is 14 residues. Trimming removed 5 bases from V and 8 bases from J; junction bases left unmatched: 6.

J is TRBJ1-3 and V is TRBV11-2; no clear D gene. Germline CDR1 SGHAT, CDR2 FQNNGV. The CDR3 covers 14 residues. V gave up 7 bases and J gave up 2 bases, with 12 bases separating them. The CDR3 nucleotides read TGTGCCAGCATCCTGGGCCGGACTGGAAACACCATATATTTT. This codes for CASILGRTGNTIYF.

This rearrangement joins TRBV7-2 to TRBJ1-3, with D uncertain. Between the trimmed V and J ends, which lost 1 base and 8 bases, there was a span of 15 bases. CDR1 is SGHTA and CDR2 is FQGNSA in the germline V gene. This CDR3 is 15 amino acids long. The chain's CDR3 is CASSLEQSSIDTIYF. CDR3 bases: TGTGCCAGCAGCTTAGAACAGAGCTCTATAGACACCATATATTTT.

The rearrangement uses TRBV5-1 and TRBJ2-3, with 13 bases aligning to TRBD2. Germline V lookup: CDR1 SGHRS, CDR2 YFSETQ. The CDR3 sequence is 15 residues long. V shed 5 bases and J 4 bases; nucleotides not matched to a gene: 4. The DNA of the CDR3 is TGCGCCAGCAGACTAGCGGGAGGGACGGCAGATACGCAGTATTTT. Translation: CASRLAGGTADTQYF.